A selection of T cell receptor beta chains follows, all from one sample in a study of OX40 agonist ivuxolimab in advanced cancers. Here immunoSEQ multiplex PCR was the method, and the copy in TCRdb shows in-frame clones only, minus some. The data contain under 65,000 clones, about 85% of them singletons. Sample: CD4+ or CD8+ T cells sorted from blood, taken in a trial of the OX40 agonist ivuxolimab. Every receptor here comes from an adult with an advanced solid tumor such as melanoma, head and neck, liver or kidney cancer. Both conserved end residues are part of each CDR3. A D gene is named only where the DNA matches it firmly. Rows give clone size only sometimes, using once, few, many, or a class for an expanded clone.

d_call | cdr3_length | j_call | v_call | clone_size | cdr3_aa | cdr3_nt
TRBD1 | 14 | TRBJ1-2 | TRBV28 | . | CASRPPTGVDGYTF | TGTGCCAGCAGGCCTCCTACAGGGGTGGATGGCTACACCTTC
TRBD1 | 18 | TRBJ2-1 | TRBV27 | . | CASSRGQGFTSGYNEQFF | TGTGCCAGCAGTCGGGGACAGGGGTTCACTAGCGGCTACAATGAGCAGTTCTTC
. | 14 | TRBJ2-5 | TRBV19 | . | CASRKLGIEETQYF | TGTGCCAGTAGGAAACTAGGTATTGAGGAGACCCAGTACTTC
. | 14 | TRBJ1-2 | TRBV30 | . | CAWSVLPGPYGYTF | TGTGCCTGGAGTGTACTCCCAGGGCCCTATGGCTACACCTTC
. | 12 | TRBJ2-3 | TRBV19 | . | CASSGYTDTQYF | TGTGCCAGTAGTGGGTATACAGATACGCAGTATTTT
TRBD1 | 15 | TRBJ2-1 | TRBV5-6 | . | CASSFRTGADNEQFF | TGTGCCAGCAGCTTCCGGACAGGCGCCGACAATGAGCAGTTCTTC
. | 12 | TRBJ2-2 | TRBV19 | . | CASSIGTGELFF | TGTGCCAGTAGTATAGGGACCGGGGAGCTGTTTTTT
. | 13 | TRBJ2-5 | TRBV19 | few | CASSRSKPETQYF | TGTGCCAGTAGTCGGTCCAAGCCGGAGACCCAGTACTTC
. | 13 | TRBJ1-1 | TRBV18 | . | CASSAVQYTEAFF | TGTGCCAGCTCCGCTGTTCAGTACACTGAAGCTTTCTTT
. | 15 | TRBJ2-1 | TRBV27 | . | CASSLSAGPWGEQFF | TGTGCCAGCAGTTTATCGGCGGGACCTTGGGGTGAGCAGTTCTTC
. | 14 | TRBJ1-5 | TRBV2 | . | CASSNGGSNQPQHF | TGTGCCAGCAGTAACGGGGGGAGCAATCAGCCCCAGCATTTT
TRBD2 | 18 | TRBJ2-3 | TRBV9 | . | CASSVDLAGATPTDTQYF | TGTGCCAGCAGCGTAGACCTAGCGGGAGCCACCCCCACAGATACGCAGTATTTT
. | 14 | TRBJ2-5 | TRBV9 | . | CASSEGGGSETQYF | TGTGCCAGCAGCGAAGGAGGGGGTTCAGAGACCCAGTACTTC
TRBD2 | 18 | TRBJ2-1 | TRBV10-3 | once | CAISESPGLAGEFREQFF | TGTGCCATCAGTGAGTCTCCGGGACTAGCGGGAGAATTCCGTGAGCAGTTCTTC
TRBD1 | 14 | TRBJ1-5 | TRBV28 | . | CASILDRDKGPQHF | TGTGCCAGCATCTTAGACAGGGACAAGGGGCCCCAGCATTTT
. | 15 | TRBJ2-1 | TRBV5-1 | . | CASSQRSGFLGEQFF | TGCGCCAGCAGCCAAAGGTCGGGTTTTCTCGGGGAGCAGTTCTTC
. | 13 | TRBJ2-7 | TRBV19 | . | CASTSGETERPYF | .
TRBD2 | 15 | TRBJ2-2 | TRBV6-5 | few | CASSYSSGITGELFF | TGTGCCAGCAGTTACTCTAGCGGGATCACCGGGGAGCTGTTTTTT
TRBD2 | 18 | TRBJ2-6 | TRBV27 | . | CASSLLGLAGSGANVLTF | TGTGCCAGCAGTTTACTTGGACTAGCGGGATCTGGGGCCAACGTCCTGACTTTC
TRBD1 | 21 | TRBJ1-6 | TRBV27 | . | CASSPRALGTDLNSYNSPLHF | TGTGCCAGCAGTCCAAGGGCCCTAGGGACAGACCTAAACTCCTATAATTCACCCCTCCACTTT
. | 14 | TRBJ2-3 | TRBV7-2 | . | CASSWGASADTQYF | TGTGCCAGCAGCTGGGGGGCCAGCGCAGATACGCAGTATTTT
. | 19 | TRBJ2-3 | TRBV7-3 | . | CASSLSPFGSRGSTDTQYF | TGTGCCAGCAGCTTAAGCCCCTTTGGTTCTAGAGGGAGCACAGATACGCAGTATTTT
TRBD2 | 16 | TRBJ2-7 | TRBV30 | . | CACMPPGTSGTYEQYF | TGTGCCTGTATGCCCCCCGGGACTAGCGGGACCTACGAGCAGTACTTC
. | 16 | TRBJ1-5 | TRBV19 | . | CASSAPLFRVNQPQHF | TGTGCCAGTAGCGCCCCGCTGTTCAGGGTCAATCAGCCCCAGCATTTT
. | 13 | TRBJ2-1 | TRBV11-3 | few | CASSYSDRNEQFF | TGTGCCAGCAGCTATTCGGATCGCAATGAGCAGTTCTTC
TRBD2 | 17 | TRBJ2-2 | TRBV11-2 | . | CASSLGGTSGNTGELFF | TGTGCCAGCAGCTTAGGTGGGACTAGCGGAAACACCGGGGAGCTGTTTTTT
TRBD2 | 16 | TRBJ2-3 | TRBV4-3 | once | CASSQDSGSGTDTQYF | TGCGCCAGCAGCCAAGATAGCGGGAGTGGGACAGATACGCAGTATTTT
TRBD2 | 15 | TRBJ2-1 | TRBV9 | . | CASSETSGSYNEQFF | TGTGCCAGCAGCGAAACTAGCGGCTCCTACAATGAGCAGTTCTTC
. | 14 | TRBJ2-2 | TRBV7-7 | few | CASSLVANTGELFF | TGTGCTAGCAGCTTGGTAGCGAACACCGGGGAGCTGTTTTTT
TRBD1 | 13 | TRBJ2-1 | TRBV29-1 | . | CSEAGQGNNEQFF | TGCAGCGAAGCTGGACAGGGGAACAATGAGCAGTTCTTC
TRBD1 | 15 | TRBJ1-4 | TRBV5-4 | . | CASSPKGQGDEKLFF | TGTGCCAGCAGCCCGAAGGGACAGGGAGATGAAAAACTGTTTTTT
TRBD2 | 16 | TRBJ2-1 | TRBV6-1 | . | CASSGRLAGFSNEQFF | TGTGCCAGCAGTGGCAGACTAGCGGGATTCTCCAATGAGCAGTTCTTC
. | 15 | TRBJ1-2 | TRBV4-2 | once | CASSQGLQGTDGYTF | TGTGCCAGCAGCCAAGGTTTGCAGGGAACGGACGGCTACACCTTC
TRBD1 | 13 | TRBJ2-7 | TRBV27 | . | CASSLRTGHEQYF | TGTGCCAGCAGTTTACGGACAGGCCACGAGCAGTACTTC
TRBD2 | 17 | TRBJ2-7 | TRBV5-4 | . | CASSPLILAGDSYEQYF | TGTGCCAGCAGCCCGTTAATACTAGCGGGCGACTCCTACGAGCAGTACTTC
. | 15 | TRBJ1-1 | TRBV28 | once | CASTPWENTGTEAFF | TGTGCCAGCACACCTTGGGAGAACACAGGGACTGAAGCTTTCTTT
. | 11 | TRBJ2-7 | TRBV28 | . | CASSTSYEQYF | TGTGCCAGCAGTACTAGTTACGAGCAGTACTTC
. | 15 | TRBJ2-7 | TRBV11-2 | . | CASSLGMRGTYEQYF | TGTGCCAGCAGCTTAGGAATGCGGGGCACCTACGAGCAGTACTTC
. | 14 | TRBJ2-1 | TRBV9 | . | CASSVVLSGNEQFF | TGTGCCAGCAGCGTAGTTCTGTCGGGCAATGAGCAGTTCTTC
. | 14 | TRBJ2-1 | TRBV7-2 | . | CASSLASTGSGQFF | TGTGCCAGCAGCTTAGCGTCCACAGGGAGCGGGCAGTTCTTC
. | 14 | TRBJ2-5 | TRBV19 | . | CASSIGGWGETQYF | TGTGCCAGTAGTATAGGGGGCTGGGGGGAGACCCAGTACTTC
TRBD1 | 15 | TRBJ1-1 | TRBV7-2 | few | CASSVMGQGNTEAFF | TGTGCCAGCAGCGTCATGGGACAGGGGAACACTGAAGCTTTCTTT
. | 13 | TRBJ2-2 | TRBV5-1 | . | CASSLESSGELFF | TGCGCCAGCAGCTTGGAATCGAGCGGGGAGCTGTTTTTT
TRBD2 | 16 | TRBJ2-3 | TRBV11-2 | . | CASSLGLAASTDTQYF | TGTGCCAGCAGCTTAGGTCTAGCGGCTAGCACAGATACGCAGTATTTT